One sample yielded the 7 T cell receptor beta chains listed below, sequenced in a study of blood T cell repertoires in COVID-19. Some clones are missing from TCRdb's copy, which holds only in-frame ones; the method was immunoSEQ multiplex PCR. The sample lists 300,000 to 400,000 clones, roughly 86% occurring once. The material sequenced was peripheral blood. The receptors were gathered from a man aged 25 to 40 with COVID-19, enrolled during active disease.

The chain recombines TRBV5-1 with TRBJ2-7, with TRBD2 matching over 16 bases. There are 17 residues in the CDR3. The germline CDR1 and CDR2 sequences are SGHRS and YFSETQ. Trimming at V came to 7 bases and at J to 5 bases, leaving 12 bases not matched to a gene. The CDR3 sequence is CASSTGTSGRAPNEQYF. The CDR3 bases are TGCGCCAGCTCCACCGGGACTAGCGGGAGGGCCCCGAACGAGCAGTACTTC.

The V gene is TRBV19, the J gene TRBJ2-3; tentatively, D is TRBD1 (6 bases). Germline-derived CDR1 and CDR2 are LNHDA and SQIVND (reference sequence). The CDR3 length is 17 residues. Trimming stripped 6 bases from V and 5 bases from J, with 24 bases between. CDR3 nucleotide sequence: TGTGCCAGTAGAGCCTTTTCCGGGACACCGTTGGGAGATACGCAGTATTTT. Its translation is CASRAFSGTPLGDTQYF.

The CDR3 spells CASISRVGYTF. CDR3 DNA sequence: TGTGCCAGCATTTCAAGAGTTGGCTACACCTTC. The chain uses TRBV21-1 and TRBJ1-2. TRBV21-1 is flagged as a pseudogene. This CDR3 region has 11 residues.

This chain links TRBV2 with TRBJ2-2, with a tentative D call TRBD1 (5 bases). CDR1 SNHLY and CDR2 FYNNEI come from the germline V gene. This CDR3 has 15 amino acids. The V gene lost 7 bases and the J gene lost 4 bases, with 16 bases spanning the gap. The CDR3 is CASNQEGAGTGELFF. The CDR3 DNA is TGTGCCAGCAATCAGGAAGGGGCCGGCACCGGGGAGCTGTTTTTT.

The chain recombines TRBV5-4 with TRBJ2-5; 7 bases line up with TRBD2. CDR3 length equals 15 residues. Germline-derived CDR1 and CDR2 are SGHNT and YYREEE (reference sequence). Trimming removed 4 bases from V and 5 bases from J; junction bases left unmatched: 11. This CDR3 reads CASSPGGRLGETQYF. The CDR3 bases are TGTGCCAGCAGCCCGGGGGGAAGACTCGGGGAGACCCAGTACTTC.

The rearrangement uses TRBV7-2 and TRBJ2-5, with 8 bases identical to TRBD2. The junction had 13 bases not matched to a gene; V was cut back by 2 bases and J by 5 bases. Germline V gene data show CDR1 as SGHTA and CDR2 as FQGNSA. The CDR3 has 17 residues. The CDR3 DNA reads TGTGCCAGCAGCTTACCTTCGGCCAGCGGGAGCGCGGAGACCCAGTACTTC. This encodes CASSLPSASGSAETQYF.

V gene TRBV6-5 combines with J gene TRBJ2-1; D call uncertain. CDR1 is MNHEY, CDR2 SVGAGI, per germline. This CDR3 has 14 amino acids. V was trimmed by 6 bases and J by 7 bases, leaving 16 bases between them. The DNA for the CDR3 is TGTGCCAGCAGGGCGGTGGGTACGATTAATGAGCAGTTCTTC. It yields the protein CASRAVGTINEQFF.